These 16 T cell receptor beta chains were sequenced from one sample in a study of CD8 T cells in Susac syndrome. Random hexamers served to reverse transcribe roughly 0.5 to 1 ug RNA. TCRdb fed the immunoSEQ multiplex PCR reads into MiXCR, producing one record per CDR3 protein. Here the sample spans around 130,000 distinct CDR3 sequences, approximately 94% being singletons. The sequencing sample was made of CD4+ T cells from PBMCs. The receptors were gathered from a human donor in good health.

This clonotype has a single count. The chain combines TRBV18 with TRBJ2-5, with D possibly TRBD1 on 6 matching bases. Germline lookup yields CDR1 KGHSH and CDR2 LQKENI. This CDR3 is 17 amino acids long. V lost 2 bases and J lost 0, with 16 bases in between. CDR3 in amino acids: CASSPETGSLYQETQYF. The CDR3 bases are TGTGCCAGCTCACCAGAGACAGGCTCTCTGTACCAAGAGACCCAGTACTTC.

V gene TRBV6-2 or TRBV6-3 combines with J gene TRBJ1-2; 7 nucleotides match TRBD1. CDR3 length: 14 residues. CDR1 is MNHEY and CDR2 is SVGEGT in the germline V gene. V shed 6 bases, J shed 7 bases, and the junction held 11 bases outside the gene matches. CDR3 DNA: TGTGCCAGCAGCCTACGCCGGGACAGCTTTGGCTACACCTTC. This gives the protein CASSLRRDSFGYTF.

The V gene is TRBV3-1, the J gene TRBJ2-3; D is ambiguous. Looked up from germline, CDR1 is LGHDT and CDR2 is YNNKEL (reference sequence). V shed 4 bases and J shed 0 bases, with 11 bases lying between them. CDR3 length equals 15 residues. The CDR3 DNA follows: TGTGCCAGCAGCCTGCGGCCAGATAGCACAGATACGCAGTATTTT. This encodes CASSLRPDSTDTQYF.

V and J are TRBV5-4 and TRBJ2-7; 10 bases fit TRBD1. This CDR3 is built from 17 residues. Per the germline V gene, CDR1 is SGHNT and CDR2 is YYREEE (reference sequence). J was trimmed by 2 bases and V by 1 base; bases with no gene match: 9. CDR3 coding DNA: TGTGCCAGCAGCTTGCCACCCGGGACAGGGGATCCCTACGAGCAGTACTTC. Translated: CASSLPPGTGDPYEQYF.

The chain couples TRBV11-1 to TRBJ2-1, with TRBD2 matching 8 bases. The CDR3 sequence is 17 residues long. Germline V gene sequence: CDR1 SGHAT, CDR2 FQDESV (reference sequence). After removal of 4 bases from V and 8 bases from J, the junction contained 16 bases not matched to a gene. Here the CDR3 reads CASSSGTRIFGVDEQFF. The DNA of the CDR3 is TGTGCCAGCAGCTCCGGGACTAGAATTTTTGGGGTCGATGAGCAGTTCTTC.

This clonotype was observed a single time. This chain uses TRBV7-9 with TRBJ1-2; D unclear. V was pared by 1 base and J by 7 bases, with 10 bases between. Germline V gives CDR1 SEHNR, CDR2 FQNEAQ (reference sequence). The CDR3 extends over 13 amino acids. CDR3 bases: TGTGCCAGCAGCTTAGTTTCAGATCGTGGCTACACCTTC. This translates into CASSLVSDRGYTF.

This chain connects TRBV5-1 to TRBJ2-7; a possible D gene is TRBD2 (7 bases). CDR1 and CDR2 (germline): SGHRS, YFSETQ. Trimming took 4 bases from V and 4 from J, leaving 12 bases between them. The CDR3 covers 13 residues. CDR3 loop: CASSNREGYEQYF. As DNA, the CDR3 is TGCGCCAGCAGCAACAGGGAGGGGTACGAGCAGTACTTC.

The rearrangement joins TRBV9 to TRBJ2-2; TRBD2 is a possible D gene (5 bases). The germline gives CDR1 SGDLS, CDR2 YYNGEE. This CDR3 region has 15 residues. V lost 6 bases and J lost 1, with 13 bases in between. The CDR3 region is CASTPIGENTGELFF. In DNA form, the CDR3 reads TGTGCCAGCACCCCCATCGGGGAGAACACCGGGGAGCTGTTTTTT.

The CDR3 bases are TGTGCCAGCAGCCCTACCCGGGCTAGCGGAGGTTACAATGAGCAGTTCTTC. It yields the protein CASSPTRASGGYNEQFF. This sequence joins TRBV7-2 and TRBJ2-1; 7 bases are shared with TRBD2. The trim removed 5 bases at V and 4 bases at J, leaving 14 bases unmatched. Per the germline V gene, CDR1 is SGHTA and CDR2 is FQGNSA. The CDR3 loop spans 17 amino acids.

The CDR3 sequence: CSAKASGNTIYF. Written as DNA, the CDR3 is TGCAGCGCTAAGGCCTCTGGAAACACCATATATTTT. The chain combines TRBV29-1 with TRBJ1-3; the D is unclear. This CDR3 spans 12 amino acids. Germline assignment: CDR1 SQVTM and CDR2 ANQGSEA. Trimming pared 7 bases from V and 0 bases from J, leaving 7 bases between. Drawing the rest from reference TRBV29-1 and TRBJ1-3, the complete variable domain is SAVISQKPSRDICQRGTSLTIQCQVDSQVTMMFWYRQQPGQSLTLIATANQGSEATYESGFVIDKFPISRPNLTFSTLTVSNMSPEDSSIYLCSAKASGNTIYFGEGSWLTVV.

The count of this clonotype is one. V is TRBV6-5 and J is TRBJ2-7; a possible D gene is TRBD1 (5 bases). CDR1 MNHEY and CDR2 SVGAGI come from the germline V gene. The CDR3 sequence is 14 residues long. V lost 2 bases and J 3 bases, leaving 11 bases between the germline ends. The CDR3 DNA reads TGTGCCAGCAGTTACGACTCAGGGCACTACGAGCAGTACTTC. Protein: CASSYDSGHYEQYF.

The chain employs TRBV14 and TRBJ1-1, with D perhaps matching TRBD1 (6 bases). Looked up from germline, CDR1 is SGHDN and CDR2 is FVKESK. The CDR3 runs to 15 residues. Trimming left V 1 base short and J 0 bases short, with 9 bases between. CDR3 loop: CASSQVGGLNTEAFF. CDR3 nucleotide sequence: TGTGCCAGCAGCCAAGTGGGGGGCCTGAACACTGAAGCTTTCTTT. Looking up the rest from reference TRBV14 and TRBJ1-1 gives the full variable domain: EAGVTQFPSHSVIEKGQTVTLRCDPISGHDNLYWYRRVMGKEIKFLLHFVKESKQDESGMPNNRFLAERTGGTYSTLKVQPAELEDSGVYFCASSQVGGLNTEAFFGQGTRLTVV.

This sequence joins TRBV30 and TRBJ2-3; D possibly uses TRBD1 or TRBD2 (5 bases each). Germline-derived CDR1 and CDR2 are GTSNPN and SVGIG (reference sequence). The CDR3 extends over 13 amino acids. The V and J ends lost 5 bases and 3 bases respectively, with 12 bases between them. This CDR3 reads CAWAPGRTDTQYF. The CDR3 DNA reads TGTGCCTGGGCCCCAGGGAGAACAGATACGCAGTATTTT.

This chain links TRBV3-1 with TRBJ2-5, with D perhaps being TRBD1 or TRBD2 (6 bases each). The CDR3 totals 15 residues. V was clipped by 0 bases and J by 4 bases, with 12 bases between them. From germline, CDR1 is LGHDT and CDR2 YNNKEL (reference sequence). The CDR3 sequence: CASSQDPGEVETQYF. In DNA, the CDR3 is TGTGCCAGCAGCCAAGACCCAGGGGAGGTAGAGACCCAGTACTTC.

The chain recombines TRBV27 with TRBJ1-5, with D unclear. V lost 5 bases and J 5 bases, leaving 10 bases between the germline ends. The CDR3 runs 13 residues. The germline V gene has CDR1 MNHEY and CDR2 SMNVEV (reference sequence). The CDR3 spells CASSTRTDQPQHF. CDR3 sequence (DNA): TGTGCCAGCAGTACTCGGACGGATCAGCCCCAGCATTTT.

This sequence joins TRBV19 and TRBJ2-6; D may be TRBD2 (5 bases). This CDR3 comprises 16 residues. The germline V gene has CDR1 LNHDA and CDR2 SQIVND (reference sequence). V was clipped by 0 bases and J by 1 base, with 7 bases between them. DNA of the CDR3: TGTGCCAGTAGTATAGAGGGAGTATCTGGGGCCAACGTCCTGACTTTC. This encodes CASSIEGVSGANVLTF.